The 19 T cell receptor beta chains listed next were all sequenced from one sample in a study of cytomegalovirus exposure and HLA in healthy donors. Primers included in the PCR were 60 Vbeta and 13 Jbeta primers. TCRdb keeps only in-frame clones here, not all; method: immunoSEQ multiplex PCR. The table records about 120,000 clones, about 72% of them present only once. Input material: PBMCs. Every receptor here comes from a man aged 45-65 years in good health and CMV-seropositive.

V is TRBV28 and J is TRBJ2-5, with D tentatively TRBD1 (6 bases). There are 14 residues in the CDR3. CDR1 and CDR2 (germline): MDHEN, SYDVKM. Trimming removed 6 bases at V and 7 bases at J, with 18 bases between. The CDR3 loop is CASSRTRTASTQYF. Written as DNA, the CDR3 is TGTGCCAGCAGCAGAACTCGGACAGCCTCGACCCAGTACTTC.

The chain has TRBV28 and TRBJ1-3; TRBD1 is a possible D gene (6 bases). Looked up from germline, CDR1 is MDHEN and CDR2 is SYDVKM. Trimming left V 6 bases short and J 0 bases short, with 15 bases between. CDR3 size: 16 residues. The CDR3 reads CASSQYRVISGNTIYF. Here the CDR3 DNA reads TGTGCCAGCAGCCAATACAGGGTTATCTCTGGAAACACCATATATTTT. Based on the CDR3 plus reference TRBV28 and TRBJ1-3, the full variable domain is DVKVTQSSRYLVKRTGEKVFLECVQDMDHENMFWYRQDPGLGLRLIYFSYDVKMKEKGDIPEGYSVSREKKERFSLILESASTNQTSMYLCASSQYRVISGNTIYFGEGSWLTVV.

The V gene is TRBV7-2, the J gene TRBJ1-5; D remains ambiguous. The CDR3 is made up of 16 amino acids. Germline CDR1 is SGHTA and CDR2 is FQGNSA. The V and J ends lost 2 bases and 5 bases respectively, with 16 bases between them. The CDR3 coding sequence is TGTGCCAGCAGCTTATCCGCCCCTCGTCCGGATCAGCCCCAGCATTTT. This codes for CASSLSAPRPDQPQHF.

The chain recombines TRBV30 with TRBJ1-5; perhaps TRBD1 as D (6 bases). Trimming removed 5 bases at V and 0 bases at J, with 20 bases between. From germline, CDR1 is GTSNPN and CDR2 SVGIG (reference sequence). The CDR3 has 17 residues. This CDR3 reads CAWAPHDRPYSNQPQHF. CDR3 nucleotide sequence: TGTGCCTGGGCCCCCCACGACAGGCCGTATAGCAATCAGCCCCAGCATTTT.

CDR3 in DNA: TGTGCCAGCAGTTTGGGGGGGTCCTACGAGCAGTACTTC. Translated: CASSLGGSYEQYF. This rearrangement joins TRBV28 to TRBJ2-7; TRBD2 matches 7 bases. CDR3 length equals 13 residues. Unmatched junction bases numbered 0, after V lost 3 bases and J lost 1 base. CDR1 and CDR2 (germline): MDHEN, SYDVKM.

The CDR3 spells CASSGQNNEKLFF. The CDR3 nucleotides are TGTGCCAGCAGTGGTCAGAATAATGAAAAACTGTTTTTT. V and J are TRBV6-1 and TRBJ1-4; no clear D. CDR1 is MNHNS and CDR2 is SASEGT in the germline V gene. This CDR3 is built from 13 residues. V was pared by 4 bases and J by 4 bases, with 7 bases between.

The genes are TRBV7-9 and TRBJ2-7, with D perhaps TRBD2 (6 bases). Germline loops: CDR1 SEHNR, CDR2 FQNEAQ (reference sequence). The CDR3 contains 14 residues. Trimming pared 5 bases from V and 5 bases from J, leaving 16 bases between. CDR3 coding DNA: TGTGCCAGCAGCGCCCAGGCGGGGTCCAACGAGCAGTACTTC. Translation gives CASSAQAGSNEQYF. Supplemented by reference TRBV7-9 and TRBJ2-7, the full variable domain reads DTGVSQNPRHKITKRGQNVTFRCDPISEHNRLYWYRQTLGQGPEFLTYFQNEAQLEKSRLLSDRFSAERPKGSFSTLEIQRTEQGDSAMYLCASSAQAGSNEQYFGPGTRLTVT.

The rearrangement joins TRBV5-1 to TRBJ2-7; TRBD1 is a possible D gene (6 bases). Deletions cut 0 bases from V and 2 bases from J, with 12 bases between. CDR1 is SGHRS, CDR2 YFSETQ, per germline. This CDR3 contains 15 residues. Written as DNA, the CDR3 is TGCGCCAGCAGCTTGGAGGGGGACCTCCCCTACGAGCAGTACTTC. Residues: CASSLEGDLPYEQYF.

The gene calls are TRBV4-1 and TRBJ1-1, with a weak D call TRBD1 (5 bases). Trimming cost V 4 bases and J 8 bases, with 23 bases left between them. The CDR3 has 16 residues. Germline assignment: CDR1 MGHRA and CDR2 YSYEKL. CDR3 sequence (DNA): TGCGCCAGCAGCCGCTACTTACGACAGACCCTATTGGAAGCTTTCTTT. This sequence encodes CASSRYLRQTLLEAFF.

The chain joins TRBV5-1 to TRBJ1-5; 11 nucleotides align to TRBD1. V shed 4 bases and J 2 bases; nucleotides not matched to a gene: 5. Germline V CDR1 and CDR2: SGHRS, YFSETQ. CDR3 length: 16 residues. The chain's CDR3 is CASSPGTGGGNQPQHF. The CDR3 region has the DNA TGCGCCAGCAGCCCGGGGACAGGGGGAGGCAATCAGCCCCAGCATTTT.

The chain uses TRBV30 and TRBJ1-4; 9 positions agree with TRBD1. This CDR3 comprises 16 residues. Germline V gene sequence: CDR1 GTSNPN, CDR2 SVGIG (reference sequence). The J segment lost 8 bases and the V segment lost 2 bases, leaving 12 bases of the junction unmatched. CDR3 region: CAWSPKPGQGPEKLFF. CDR3 sequence (DNA): TGTGCCTGGAGTCCAAAACCGGGACAGGGACCAGAAAAACTGTTTTTT.

The rearrangement joins TRBV5-1 to TRBJ1-2; TRBD1 matches at 7 bases. The CDR3 contains 15 residues. The germline gives CDR1 SGHRS, CDR2 YFSETQ. Trimming at V came to 5 bases and at J to 5 bases, leaving 12 bases not matched to a gene. The CDR3 sequence: CASRRERGQGYGYTF. CDR3 DNA sequence: TGCGCCAGCAGAAGGGAGAGGGGGCAGGGTTATGGCTACACCTTC.

The chain combines TRBV15 with TRBJ2-3, with 9 bases matching TRBD1. The CDR3 consists of 15 residues. Germline CDR1 is LNHNV and CDR2 is YYDKDF (reference sequence). Trimming removed 6 bases from V and 8 bases from J; junction bases left unmatched: 12. The CDR3 spells CATSPGTGPSATQYF. The CDR3 region has the DNA TGTGCCACCAGTCCCGGGACAGGGCCTTCAGCTACGCAGTATTTT.

The chain is built from TRBV2 and TRBJ1-1; the match to TRBD1 covers 7 bases. Germline lookup yields CDR1 SNHLY and CDR2 FYNNEI. The CDR3 is made up of 13 amino acids. V gave up 2 bases and J gave up 5 bases; unmatched junction bases: 2. CDR3: CASSESRGTEAFF. In DNA form, the CDR3 reads TGTGCCAGCAGTGAAAGCAGGGGGACTGAAGCTTTCTTT.

Comment on this clone: At one end, the junction sequence differs from germline, possibly due to a read error. Other DNA sequences within the sample encode an identical CDR3. The rearrangement uses TRBV10-1 and TRBJ2-1; 9 bases are a match to TRBD2. Germline V gives CDR1 WNHNN, CDR2 SYGVQD (reference sequence). The CDR3 is 16 amino acids. The CDR3 spells CASSESGGRAENEQFF. CDR3 DNA: TGCGCCAGTAGTGAGTCCGGCGGGAGGGCCGAGAATGAGCAGTTCTTC.

J is TRBJ1-1 and V is TRBV6-5; tentatively, D is TRBD1 (5 bases). CDR1 and CDR2 (germline): MNHEY, SVGAGI. This CDR3 has 14 amino acids. V was cut by 0 bases and J by 3 bases, with 8 bases left in between. This CDR3 is CASSYSGRDTEAFF. In nucleotides, the CDR3 is TGTGCCAGCAGTTACTCGGGCAGGGACACTGAAGCTTTCTTT.

The V and J genes are TRBV19 and TRBJ1-6; 7 nucleotides agree with TRBD1. This CDR3 contains 14 residues. Germline V gene data show CDR1 as LNHDA and CDR2 as SQIVND (reference sequence). Trimming took 7 bases from V and 9 from J; bases not matched to a gene: 9. In DNA, the CDR3 is TGTGCCAGTACCCTAAAGGCAGGGGGTTCACCCCTCCACTTT. Translation gives CASTLKAGGSPLHF. The full variable domain, rest sourced from reference TRBV19 and TRBJ1-6, is DGGITQSPKYLFRKEGQNVTLSCEQNLNHDAMYWYRQDPGQGLRLIYYSQIVNDFQKGDIAEGYSVSREKKESFPLTVTSAQKNPTAFYLCASTLKAGGSPLHFGNGTRLTVT.

The chain has TRBV30 and TRBJ2-7, with D tentatively TRBD1 (7 bases). Between the trimmed V and J ends, which lost 2 bases and 7 bases, there was a span of 15 bases. This CDR3 region has 13 residues. The germline V gene has CDR1 GTSNPN and CDR2 SVGIG (reference sequence). The DNA of the CDR3 is TGTGCCTGGAGTACACAGGGGACTGGGGAGCAGTACTTC. Its translation: CAWSTQGTGEQYF.

The chain uses TRBV7-3 and TRBJ2-3; 9 bases agree with TRBD2. V was pared by 1 base and J by 7 bases, with 9 bases of the junction left unmatched. Germline assignment: CDR1 SGHTA and CDR2 FQGTGA. There are 16 residues in the CDR3. The CDR3: CASSLNSGGAQNTQYF. CDR3 DNA: TGTGCCAGCAGCTTAAATAGCGGGGGAGCGCAGAATACGCAGTATTTT. The whole variable domain, filled in from reference TRBV7-3 and TRBJ2-3, reads GAGVSQTPSNKVTEKGKYVELRCDPISGHTALYWYRQSLGQGPEFLIYFQGTGAADDSGLPNDRFFAVRPEGSVSTLKIQRTERGDSAVYLCASSLNSGGAQNTQYFGPGTRLTVL.